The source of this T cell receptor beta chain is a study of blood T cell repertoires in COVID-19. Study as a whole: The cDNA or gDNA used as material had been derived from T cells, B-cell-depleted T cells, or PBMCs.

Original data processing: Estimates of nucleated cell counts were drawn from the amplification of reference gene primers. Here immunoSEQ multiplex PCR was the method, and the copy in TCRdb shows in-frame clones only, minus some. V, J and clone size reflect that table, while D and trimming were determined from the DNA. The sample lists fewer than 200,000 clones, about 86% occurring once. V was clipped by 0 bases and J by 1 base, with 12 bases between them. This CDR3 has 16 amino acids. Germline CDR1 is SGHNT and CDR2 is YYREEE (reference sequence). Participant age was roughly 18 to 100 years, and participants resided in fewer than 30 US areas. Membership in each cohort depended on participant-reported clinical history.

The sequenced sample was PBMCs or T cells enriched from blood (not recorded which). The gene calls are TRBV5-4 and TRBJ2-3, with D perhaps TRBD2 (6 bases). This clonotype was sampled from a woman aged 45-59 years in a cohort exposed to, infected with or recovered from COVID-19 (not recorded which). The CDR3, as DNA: TGTGCCAGCAGCTTGGGCGGGGCGCTGGGCACAGATACGCAGTATTTT. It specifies CASSLGGALGTDTQYF.